These 15 T cell receptor beta chains share one sample of origin, sequenced in a study of blood T cells in healthy people across ages. Then a second PCR, running about 6 to 12 cycles, was carried out with a sample-barcoded 5' primer and a J-beta primer mix. TCRdb reprocessed the 5' RACE reads with MiXCR, giving one entry per CDR3 protein. The data hold under 1,000,000 distinct CDR3 sequences, with about 34% observed a single time. The specimen sequenced was blood. The receptors come from a man younger than 35 in good health.

This clonotype occurred many times. The chain carries TRBV14 and TRBJ2-7; D call uncertain. V shed 3 bases and J shed 2 bases, with 20 bases lying between them. The CDR3 extends over 17 amino acids. The germline V gene encodes CDR1 SGHDN and CDR2 FVKESK. Here the CDR3 DNA reads TGTGCCAGCAGCCAGGGGATTTTTGTAGATCTAACCTACGAGCAGTACTTC. Translation: CASSQGIFVDLTYEQYF.

This clonotype was detected many times. The chain links TRBV4-3 to TRBJ2-1; perhaps D is TRBD1 or TRBD2 (6 bases each). CDR3 length equals 16 residues. V lost 0 bases to trimming and J lost 8 bases, with 17 bases between them. CDR1 and CDR2 (germline): LGHNA, YSLEER. The CDR3 DNA sequence: TGCGCCAGCAGCCAAGATCTCGGGGGCGAAGCTGATGAGCAGTTCTTC. Residues: CASSQDLGGEADEQFF.

This chain links TRBV5-4 with TRBJ1-1; D remains unclear. The V gene lost 3 bases and the J gene lost 1 base, with 16 bases spanning the gap. CDR1 is SGHNT and CDR2 is YYREEE in the germline V gene (reference sequence). The CDR3 extends over 16 amino acids. The DNA of the CDR3 is TGTGCCAGCAGCTCCGACGATGAAAGGGCGAACACTGAAGCTTTCTTT. This gives the protein CASSSDDERANTEAFF.

The J gene is TRBJ2-1, the V gene TRBV20-1; TRBD2 is a possible D gene (5 bases). The CDR3 sequence is 14 residues long. Germline V gives CDR1 DFQATT, CDR2 SNEGSKA (reference sequence). V gave up 5 bases and J gave up 3 bases, with 14 bases separating them. The CDR3 loop reads CSALRGPIYNEQFF. CDR3 bases: TGCAGTGCTCTAAGAGGGCCTATCTACAATGAGCAGTTCTTC.

CDR3 DNA sequence: TGTGCCAGCAGTGCGTCAAGGGTTGATACGCAGTATTTT. This encodes CASSASRVDTQYF. This chain uses TRBV6-6 with TRBJ2-3; D unclear. Trimming left V 5 bases short and J 6 bases short, with 12 bases between. Germline CDR1 is MNHNY and CDR2 is SVGAGI (reference sequence). The CDR3 runs 13 residues.

This clonotype appeared a few times. The chain employs TRBV6-6 and TRBJ1-6, with a possible D match to TRBD1 (5 bases). The CDR3 spans 15 residues. The germline gives CDR1 MNHNY, CDR2 SVGAGI (reference sequence). Trimming shortened V by 2 bases and J by 10 bases, and 15 bases separated the two germline ends. The CDR3 DNA is TGTGCCAGCAGTTACGGGGACTCAAGACTATCACCCCTCCACTTT. This sequence encodes CASSYGDSRLSPLHF.

This clonotype was counted once. A junction end diverges from the germline sequence, so it may reflect a read error. The chain carries TRBV4-2 and TRBJ2-1; 10 bases fit TRBD2. This CDR3 is built from 17 residues. Germline CDR1 and CDR2: LGHNA and YNFKEQ. The CDR3 region has the DNA TGTGTCAGCAGCCCCCCCCTAGCGGGGGTATCCTACAATGAGCAGTTCTTC. Encoded protein: CVSSPPLAGVSYNEQFF.

J is TRBJ2-7 and V is TRBV7-2; 7 nucleotides line up with TRBD1. CDR3 length equals 15 residues. Germline assignment: CDR1 SGHTA and CDR2 FQGNSA. The ends lost 5 bases at V and 2 bases at J; junction bases unmatched: 9. The CDR3 loop reads CASSQRQGEPYEQYF. The CDR3, as DNA: TGTGCCAGCAGCCAAAGGCAGGGGGAGCCCTACGAGCAGTACTTC.

This clonotype occurred a few times. With a much larger clone just one base away, this may be a read error. This sequence joins TRBV10-3 and TRBJ2-3; D gene ambiguous. V was pared by 2 bases and J by 2 bases, with 8 bases between. CDR1 ENHRY and CDR2 SYGVKD come from the germline V gene. This CDR3 is built from 14 residues. The CDR3 DNA follows: TGTGCCATCAGTGAGGCGAGGTTCACAGATACGCAGTATTTT. Its protein product is CAISEARFTDTQYF.

The chain joins TRBV29-1 to TRBJ2-7; 7 bases agree with TRBD1. CDR3 size: 13 residues. CDR1 is SQVTM and CDR2 is ANQGSEA in the germline V gene. With 7 bases clipped from V and 7 bases from J, the junction kept 13 bases outside the gene matches. In nucleotides, the CDR3 is TGCAGCGGCAGGGACAGCGGAGTGAATGAGCAGTACTTC. This encodes CSGRDSGVNEQYF.

This clonotype has a count of ten or more. The genes are TRBV12-3 or TRBV12-4 and TRBJ2-5, with D perhaps TRBD1 or TRBD2 (6 bases each). Trimming took off 5 bases at V and 4 bases at J, with 17 bases between the two ends. This CDR3 is built from 15 residues. CDR3 sequence (DNA): TGTGCCAGCAGTCCCCAACAGGGACTCCCAGAGACCCAGTACTTC. It encodes CASSPQQGLPETQYF.

The rearrangement uses TRBV6-6 and TRBJ2-3; either TRBD1 or TRBD2 may supply D (5 bases each). From germline, CDR1 is MNHNY and CDR2 SVGAGI (reference sequence). V lost 0 bases and J lost 1, with 14 bases in between. The CDR3 contains 17 residues. The CDR3 nucleotides read TGTGCCAGCAGTTACTCGATCCGGGACCTACGCACAGATACGCAGTATTTT. Encoded protein: CASSYSIRDLRTDTQYF.

The CDR3 is CASSTRLAGGLGETQYF. In nucleotides, the CDR3 is TGTGCCAGCAGCACCCGACTAGCGGGGGGGCTAGGAGAGACCCAGTACTTC. The rearrangement joins TRBV7-2 to TRBJ2-5; 14 nucleotides match TRBD2. The CDR3 runs to 17 residues. The ends lost 5 bases at V and 4 bases at J; junction bases unmatched: 9. Germline V gives CDR1 SGHTA, CDR2 FQGNSA.

This chain uses TRBV20-1 with TRBJ2-1, with 12 bases identical to TRBD2. Trimming at V came to 5 bases and at J to 6 bases, leaving 5 bases not matched to a gene. Looked up from germline, CDR1 is DFQATT and CDR2 is SNEGSKA (reference sequence). There are 14 residues in the CDR3. The CDR3 loop reads CSASSGGAVNEQFF. The DNA for the CDR3 is TGCAGTGCTTCTAGCGGGGGGGCTGTCAATGAGCAGTTCTTC.

This clonotype was observed a handful of times. This chain uses TRBV5-6 with TRBJ1-1, with unresolved D. Germline CDR1 reads SGHDT; CDR2 reads YYEEEE. This CDR3 has 14 residues. V dropped 4 bases and J dropped 5 bases, with 15 bases sitting between them. DNA for the CDR3: TGTGCCAGCAGCCAAGACAACGGAGGGACTGAAGCTTTCTTT. Protein sequence: CASSQDNGGTEAFF.